The 10 T cell receptor beta chains reported below all come from one sample, sequenced in a study of PD-1 blockade in classical Hodgkin lymphoma. The time point: cycle 4 day 1 (C4D1), after less than 7 weeks of nivolumab. All patients experienced relapse after autologous stem cell transplantation, and brentuximab vedotin exposure was variable. CD4+ T cells were purified from thawed PBMCs by magnetic negative selection. Assay used: immunoSEQ multiplex PCR; TCRdb lists only in-frame clones, some missing. The data show 30,000 or so clones, roughly 80% seen once. The material was CD4+ T cells from blood, obtained before the fourth cycle of nivolumab. The source of these receptors is a human donor with classical Hodgkin lymphoma.

This chain uses TRBV29-1 with TRBJ2-2, with D hard to call. Germline V CDR1 and CDR2: SQVTM, ANQGSEA. The V end lost 5 bases, the J end lost 1 base, and 11 bases lay between the germline ends. The CDR3 spans 14 residues. CDR3 amino acids: CSVKPNLNTGELFF. CDR3 coding DNA: TGCAGCGTTAAACCTAATTTGAACACCGGGGAGCTGTTTTTT.

V is TRBV15 and J is TRBJ1-3, with D uncertain. Trimming shortened V by 5 bases and J by 4 bases, and 12 bases separated the two germline ends. This CDR3 has 14 amino acids. Germline V gene lookup returns CDR1 LNHNV and CDR2 YYDKDF (reference sequence). The CDR3, as DNA: TGTGCCACCAGCGAAGGAGGGCTAGGAAACACCATATATTTT. This sequence encodes CATSEGGLGNTIYF.

V is TRBV19 and J is TRBJ1-5; unclear D gene. Trimming shortened V by 8 bases and J by 5 bases, and 19 bases separated the two germline ends. Germline V gene sequence: CDR1 LNHDA, CDR2 SQIVND (reference sequence). CDR3 length equals 15 residues. CDR3 loop: CASAYPGLGDQPQHF. As DNA, the CDR3 is TGTGCCAGTGCCTATCCCGGGCTCGGCGATCAGCCCCAGCATTTT.

This sequence joins TRBV21-1 and TRBJ1-5; TRBD1, the D gene given by the table, was not confirmed from the DNA. TRBV21-1 constitutes a pseudogene. This CDR3 region has 14 residues. The CDR3 reads CASSAWTSYQPQHF. CDR3 bases: TGTGCCAGCAGCGCCTGGACATCGTATCAGCCCCAGCATTTT.

The chain carries TRBV10-3 and TRBJ2-1; perhaps D is TRBD1 or TRBD2 (6 bases each). The V end was cut by 0 bases, the J end by 9 bases, with 15 bases between. Germline assignment: CDR1 ENHRY and CDR2 SYGVKD. The CDR3 loop spans 15 amino acids. CDR3 residues: CAISESLAGRGEQFF. CDR3 DNA: TGTGCCATCAGTGAGTCACTAGCCGGCAGGGGTGAGCAGTTCTTC.

The chain uses TRBV5-1 and TRBJ2-5, with 9 bases that match TRBD2. Per germline, CDR1 SGHRS and CDR2 YFSETQ. The CDR3 is made up of 17 amino acids. The V gene end was trimmed by 0 bases and the J gene end by 7 bases; junction bases not matched to a gene: 13. The CDR3 DNA sequence: TGCGCCAGCAGCTTGGCCACCGGTGGCGGGGGGGCCGGGACCCAGTACTTC. Encoded protein: CASSLATGGGGAGTQYF.

The V gene is TRBV6-1, the J gene TRBJ2-7; the D gene is possibly TRBD1 (6 bases). This CDR3 has 12 residues. V dropped 11 bases and J dropped 2 bases, with 13 bases sitting between them. The germline V gene encodes CDR1 MNHNS and CDR2 SASEGT. For the CDR3, the DNA is TGTGCCTGTCGGGACAACACCTACGAGCAGTACTTC. Translated: CACRDNTYEQYF.

A single count supports this clone. V and J are TRBV5-1 and TRBJ2-1; TRBD2 aligns across 8 bases. V gave up 0 bases and J gave up 7 bases; unmatched junction bases: 9. The CDR3 extends over 16 amino acids. Germline loops: CDR1 SGHRS, CDR2 YFSETQ. CDR3 residues: CASSLGSGVPGNEQFF. The CDR3 bases are TGCGCCAGCAGCTTGGGTAGCGGGGTTCCGGGTAATGAGCAGTTCTTC. Full variable domain (rest looked up from reference TRBV5-1 and TRBJ2-1): KAGVTQTPRYLIKTRGQQVTLSCSPISGHRSVSWYQQTPGQGLQFLFEYFSETQRNKGNFPGRFSGRQFSNSRSEMNVSTLELGDSALYLCASSLGSGVPGNEQFFGPGTRLTVL.

The gene calls are TRBV5-1 and TRBJ2-1, with D possibly being TRBD1 or TRBD2 (5 bases each). From germline, CDR1 is SGHRS and CDR2 YFSETQ. V lost 4 bases and J lost 2, with 16 bases in between. The CDR3 has 16 residues. The CDR3 DNA follows: TGCGCCAGCAGCAGAGGTGGGACGGAGCCCTACAATGAGCAGTTCTTC. Its protein is CASSRGGTEPYNEQFF.

This rearrangement joins TRBV6-5 to TRBJ2-7, with TRBD1 matching 8 bases. The CDR3 covers 15 residues. Trimming at V came to 6 bases and at J to 0 bases, leaving 7 bases not matched to a gene. From germline, CDR1 is MNHEY and CDR2 SVGAGI. CDR3 amino acids: CASSSSGTGSYEQYF. CDR3 nucleotide sequence: TGTGCCAGCAGCAGCTCCGGGACAGGCTCCTACGAGCAGTACTTC.